These 2 T cell receptor beta chains were all obtained from the same sample, sequenced in a study of blood T cell repertoires in COVID-19. This table comes from immunoSEQ multiplex PCR, and its TCRdb copy is limited to in-frame clones, with some not included. Of around 86,000 clones listed, roughly 84% were seen once; the top ten hold around 5%. The sequenced sample was peripheral blood. Every receptor here comes from a woman over 75 with acute or convalescent COVID-19.

J is TRBJ2-2 and V is TRBV4-2; weak D call: TRBD1 (6 bases). V was pared by 4 bases and J by 6 bases, with 12 bases between. Germline V CDR1 and CDR2: LGHNA, YNFKEQ. The CDR3 length is 14 residues. CDR3: CASSLVRGSGELFF. CDR3 coding DNA: TGTGCCAGCAGCCTCGTCAGGGGTTCCGGGGAGCTGTTTTTT.

The chain employs TRBV4-3 and TRBJ2-4; D uncertain. The CDR3 runs to 13 residues. Germline CDR1 reads LGHNA; CDR2 reads YSLEER. V was clipped by 4 bases and J by 8 bases, with 12 bases between them. The CDR3 here is CASSPGLVDIQYF. The CDR3 DNA follows: TGCGCCAGCAGCCCGGGTCTGGTAGACATTCAGTACTTC.